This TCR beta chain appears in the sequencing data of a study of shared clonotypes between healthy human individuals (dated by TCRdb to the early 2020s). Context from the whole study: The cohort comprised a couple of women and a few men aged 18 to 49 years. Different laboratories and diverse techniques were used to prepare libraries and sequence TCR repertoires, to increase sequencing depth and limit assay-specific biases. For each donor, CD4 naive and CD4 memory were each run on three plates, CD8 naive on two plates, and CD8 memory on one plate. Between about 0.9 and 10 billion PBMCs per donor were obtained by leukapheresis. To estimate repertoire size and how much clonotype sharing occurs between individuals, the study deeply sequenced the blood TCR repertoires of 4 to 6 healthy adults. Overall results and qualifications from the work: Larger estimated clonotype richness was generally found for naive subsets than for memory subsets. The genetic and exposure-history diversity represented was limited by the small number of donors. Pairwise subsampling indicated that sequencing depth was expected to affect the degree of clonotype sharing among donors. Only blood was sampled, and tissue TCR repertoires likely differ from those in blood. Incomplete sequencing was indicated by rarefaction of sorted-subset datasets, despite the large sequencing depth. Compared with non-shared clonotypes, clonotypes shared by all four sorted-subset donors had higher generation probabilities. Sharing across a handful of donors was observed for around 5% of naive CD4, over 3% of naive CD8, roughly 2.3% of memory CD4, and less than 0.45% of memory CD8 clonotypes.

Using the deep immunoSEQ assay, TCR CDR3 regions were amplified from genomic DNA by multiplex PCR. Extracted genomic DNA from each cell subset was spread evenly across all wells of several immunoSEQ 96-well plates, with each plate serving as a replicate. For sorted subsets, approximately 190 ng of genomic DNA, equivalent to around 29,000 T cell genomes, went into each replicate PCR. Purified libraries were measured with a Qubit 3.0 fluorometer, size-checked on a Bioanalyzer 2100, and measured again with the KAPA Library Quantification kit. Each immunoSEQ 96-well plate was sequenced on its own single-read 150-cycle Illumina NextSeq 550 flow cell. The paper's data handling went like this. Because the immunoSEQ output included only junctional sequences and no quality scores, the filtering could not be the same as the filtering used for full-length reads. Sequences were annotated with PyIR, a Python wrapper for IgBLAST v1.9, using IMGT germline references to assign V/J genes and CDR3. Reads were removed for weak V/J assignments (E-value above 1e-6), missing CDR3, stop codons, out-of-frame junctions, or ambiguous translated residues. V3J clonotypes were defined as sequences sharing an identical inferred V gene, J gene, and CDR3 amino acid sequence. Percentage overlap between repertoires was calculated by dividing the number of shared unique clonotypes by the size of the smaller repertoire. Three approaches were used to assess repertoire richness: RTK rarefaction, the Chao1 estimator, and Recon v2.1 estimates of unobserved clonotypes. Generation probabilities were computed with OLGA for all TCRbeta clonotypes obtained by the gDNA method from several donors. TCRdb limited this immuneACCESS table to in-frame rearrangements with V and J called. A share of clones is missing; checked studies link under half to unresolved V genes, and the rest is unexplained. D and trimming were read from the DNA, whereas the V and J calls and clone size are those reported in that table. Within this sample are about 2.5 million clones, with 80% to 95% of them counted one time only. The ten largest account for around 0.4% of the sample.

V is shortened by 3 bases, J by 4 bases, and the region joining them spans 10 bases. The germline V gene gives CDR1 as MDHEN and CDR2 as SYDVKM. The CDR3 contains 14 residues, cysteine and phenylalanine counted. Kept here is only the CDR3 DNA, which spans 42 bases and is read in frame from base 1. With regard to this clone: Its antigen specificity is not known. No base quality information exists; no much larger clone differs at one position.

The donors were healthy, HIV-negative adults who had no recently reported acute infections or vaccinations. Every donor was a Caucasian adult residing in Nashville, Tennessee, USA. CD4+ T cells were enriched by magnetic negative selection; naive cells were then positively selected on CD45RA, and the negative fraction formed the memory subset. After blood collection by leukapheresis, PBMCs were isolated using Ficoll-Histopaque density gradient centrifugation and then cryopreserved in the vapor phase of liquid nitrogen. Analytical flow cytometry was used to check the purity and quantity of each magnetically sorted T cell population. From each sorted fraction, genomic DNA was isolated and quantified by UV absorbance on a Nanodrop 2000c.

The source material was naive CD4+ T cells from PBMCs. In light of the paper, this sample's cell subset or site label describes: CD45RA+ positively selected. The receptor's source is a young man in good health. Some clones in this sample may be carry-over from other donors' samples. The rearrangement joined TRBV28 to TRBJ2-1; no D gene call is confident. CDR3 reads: CASSFERVYNEQFF. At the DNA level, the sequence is TGTGCCAGCAGTTTCGAACGCGTATACAATGAGCAGTTCTTC.